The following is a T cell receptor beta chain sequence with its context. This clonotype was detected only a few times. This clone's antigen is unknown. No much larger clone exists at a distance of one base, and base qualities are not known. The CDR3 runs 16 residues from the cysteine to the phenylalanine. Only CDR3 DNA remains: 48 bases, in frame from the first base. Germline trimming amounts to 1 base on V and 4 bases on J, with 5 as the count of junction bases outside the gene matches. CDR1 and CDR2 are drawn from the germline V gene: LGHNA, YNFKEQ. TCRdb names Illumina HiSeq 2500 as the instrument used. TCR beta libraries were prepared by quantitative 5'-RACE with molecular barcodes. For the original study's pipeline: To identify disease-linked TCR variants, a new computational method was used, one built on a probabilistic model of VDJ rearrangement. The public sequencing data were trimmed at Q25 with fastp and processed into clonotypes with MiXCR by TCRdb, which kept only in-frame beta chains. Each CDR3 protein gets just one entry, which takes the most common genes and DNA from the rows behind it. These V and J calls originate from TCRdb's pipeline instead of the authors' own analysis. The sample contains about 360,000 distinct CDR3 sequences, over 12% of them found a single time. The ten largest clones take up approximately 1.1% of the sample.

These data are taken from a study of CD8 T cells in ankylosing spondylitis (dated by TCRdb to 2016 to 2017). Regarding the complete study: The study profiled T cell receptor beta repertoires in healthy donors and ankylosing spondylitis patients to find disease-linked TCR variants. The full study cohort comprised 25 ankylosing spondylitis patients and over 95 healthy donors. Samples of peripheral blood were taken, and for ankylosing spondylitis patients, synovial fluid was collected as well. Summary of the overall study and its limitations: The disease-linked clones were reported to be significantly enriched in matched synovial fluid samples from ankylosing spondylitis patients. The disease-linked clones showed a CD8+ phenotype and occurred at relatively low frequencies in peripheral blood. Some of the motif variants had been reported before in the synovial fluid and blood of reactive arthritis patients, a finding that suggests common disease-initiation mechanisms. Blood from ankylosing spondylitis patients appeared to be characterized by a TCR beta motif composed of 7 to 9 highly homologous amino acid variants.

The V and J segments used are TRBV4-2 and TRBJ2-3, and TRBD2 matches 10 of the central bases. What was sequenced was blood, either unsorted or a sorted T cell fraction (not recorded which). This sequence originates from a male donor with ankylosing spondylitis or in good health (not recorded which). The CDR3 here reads CASSQASSGGADTQYF. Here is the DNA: TGTGCCAGCAGCCAAGCTTCCAGCGGGGGGGCAGATACGCAGTATTTT.